This T cell receptor beta chain emerged from a study of OX40 agonist ivuxolimab in advanced cancers. Study conclusions and caveats: Clones of CD4+ and CD8+ blood T cells grew by week 6 at doses of 0.1 to 3.0 mg/kg. CD8+ T cells were the subset that, on average, had more expanded clones than CD4+. Clonal expansion among partial responders at 0.1-3.0 mg/kg ranked near the lowest.

Note on this clone: Its target is unknown.

Deletions cut 1 base from V and 4 bases from J, with 8 bases between. Germline V gene sequence: CDR1 SGHVS, CDR2 FQNEAQ. CDR3 size: 14 residues. Clones were sequenced by immunoSEQ multiplex PCR, and TCRdb holds only the in-frame ones, with some missing. The sample carries tens of thousands of clones, roughly 89% recorded once. The input for sequencing was CD4+ or CD8+ T cells sorted from blood, taken in a trial of the OX40 agonist ivuxolimab. This TCR was sampled from an adult with an advanced solid tumor such as melanoma, head and neck, liver or kidney cancer. The V call is TRBV7-8, the J call TRBJ2-1; D gene unclear. The CDR3 coding sequence is TGTGCCAGCAGCTTAGGGTTTACTTACAATGAGCAGTTCTTC. Translated, it gives CASSLGFTYNEQFF.